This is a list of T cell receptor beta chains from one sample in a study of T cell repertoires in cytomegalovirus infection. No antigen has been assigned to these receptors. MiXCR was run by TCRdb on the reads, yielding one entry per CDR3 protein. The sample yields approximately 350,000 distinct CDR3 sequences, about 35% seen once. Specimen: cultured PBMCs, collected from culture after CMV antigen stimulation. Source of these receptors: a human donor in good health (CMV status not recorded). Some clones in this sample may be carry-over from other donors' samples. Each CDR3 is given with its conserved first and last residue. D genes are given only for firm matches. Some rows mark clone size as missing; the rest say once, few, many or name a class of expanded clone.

CDR3 DNA: TGCGCCAGCAGCCAAATACTAGCGGGAGGGCCCCATGAGCAGTTCTTC; CDR3 protein: CASSQILAGGPHEQFF; J gene: TRBJ2-1; D gene: TRBD2; clone size: .; V gene: TRBV4-3
CDR3 DNA: TGTGCCAGCAGCCAAGGACTAGCGGCCTCCTACGAGCAGTACTTC; CDR3 protein: CASSQGLAASYEQYF; J gene: TRBJ2-7; D gene: TRBD2; clone size: few; V gene: TRBV7-2
CDR3 DNA: TGTGCCAGCAGTTTATCCGCGACTCCCTATGGCTACACCTTC; CDR3 protein: CASSLSATPYGYTF; J gene: TRBJ1-2; D gene: .; clone size: .; V gene: TRBV12-3/TRBV12-4
CDR3 DNA: TGTGCCAGCAGTTTCTCAACAGGGAACACTGAAGCTTTCTTT; CDR3 protein: CASSFSTGNTEAFF; J gene: TRBJ1-1; D gene: .; clone size: .; V gene: TRBV6-2/TRBV6-3
CDR3 DNA: TGTGCCAGCAGTAGGAGGCTCCACAATGAGCAGTTCTTC; CDR3 protein: CASSRRLHNEQFF; J gene: TRBJ2-1; D gene: .; clone size: .; V gene: TRBV7-3
CDR3 DNA: TGTGCCAGCAGCCCCATTGGGGGGAGAACCGGGGAGCTGTTTTTT; CDR3 protein: CASSPIGGRTGELFF; J gene: TRBJ2-2; D gene: .; clone size: few; V gene: TRBV27
CDR3 DNA: TGTGCCTGGAGTGTACTCGGGGCGGGCTACACCTTC; CDR3 protein: CAWSVLGAGYTF; J gene: TRBJ1-2; D gene: .; clone size: .; V gene: TRBV30
CDR3 DNA: TGCAGCGTTGTCTCGGGAGTTTCATACAATGAGCAGTTCTTC; CDR3 protein: CSVVSGVSYNEQFF; J gene: TRBJ2-1; D gene: .; clone size: .; V gene: TRBV29-1
CDR3 DNA: TGTGCCAGCACCTGGATCGGCCTAGCCGACAATGAGCAGTTCTTC; CDR3 protein: CASTWIGLADNEQFF; J gene: TRBJ2-1; D gene: .; clone size: few; V gene: TRBV12-3/TRBV12-4
CDR3 DNA: TGTGCCAGCAGCCAAATGGGAACTCATAGGAATGAGCAGTTCTTC; CDR3 protein: CASSQMGTHRNEQFF; J gene: TRBJ2-1; D gene: .; clone size: .; V gene: TRBV5-4
CDR3 DNA: TGTGCCAGCAGTGTTTATGGGGCGTACGAGCAGTACTTC; CDR3 protein: CASSVYGAYEQYF; J gene: TRBJ2-7; D gene: .; clone size: few; V gene: TRBV6-6
CDR3 DNA: TGTGCCAGCAGCTTAGCGGGCCGGGCGGGAGCCGTCCAAGAGACCCAGTACTTC; CDR3 protein: CASSLAGRAGAVQETQYF; J gene: TRBJ2-5; D gene: TRBD2; clone size: .; V gene: TRBV7-2
CDR3 DNA: TGTGCCAGTAGTCTTAGGACTAGCGCCCACTACAATGAGCAGTTCTTC; CDR3 protein: CASSLRTSAHYNEQFF; J gene: TRBJ2-1; D gene: TRBD2; clone size: few; V gene: TRBV19
CDR3 DNA: TGTGCCAGCAGCTTAGAAATCCCCACAGATACGCAGTATTTT; CDR3 protein: CASSLEIPTDTQYF; J gene: TRBJ2-3; D gene: .; clone size: few; V gene: TRBV7-2
CDR3 DNA: TGTGCCACCAGCAGAGTACGGAGTGAGCAGTTCTTC; CDR3 protein: CATSRVRSEQFF; J gene: TRBJ2-1; D gene: .; clone size: .; V gene: TRBV15
CDR3 DNA: TGCGCCAGCAGCCAGCTCGGGAACAATGAGCAGTTCTTC; CDR3 protein: CASSQLGNNEQFF; J gene: TRBJ2-1; D gene: .; clone size: few; V gene: TRBV4-3
CDR3 DNA: TGTGCCACGGCCCTTCTAGCGGGATACACCGGGGAGCTGTTTTTT; CDR3 protein: CATALLAGYTGELFF; J gene: TRBJ2-2; D gene: TRBD2; clone size: .; V gene: TRBV7-8
CDR3 DNA: TGTGCCAGCAGTTACAGTTCGGGCACCGGGGAGCTGTTTTTT; CDR3 protein: CASSYSSGTGELFF; J gene: TRBJ2-2; D gene: .; clone size: .; V gene: TRBV6-2/TRBV6-3
CDR3 DNA: TGTGCCAGCAGTACACAGGGCAGGGGGGATCAGCCCCAGCATTTT; CDR3 protein: CASSTQGRGDQPQHF; J gene: TRBJ1-5; D gene: TRBD1; clone size: .; V gene: TRBV6-2/TRBV6-3
CDR3 DNA: TGCGCCAGCAGCTTAACCGGGACAACCTCCTACGAGCAGTACTTC; CDR3 protein: CASSLTGTTSYEQYF; J gene: TRBJ2-7; D gene: .; clone size: many; V gene: TRBV5-1
CDR3 DNA: TGCAGTGCTCCGACAATCACTAGCGGGATTGGGGAGCAGTTCTTC; CDR3 protein: CSAPTITSGIGEQFF; J gene: TRBJ2-1; D gene: TRBD2; clone size: .; V gene: TRBV20-1
CDR3 DNA: TGTGCCTGCAGTACTACTTTACGTCAGCCCCAGCATTTC; CDR3 protein: CACSTTLRQPQHF; J gene: TRBJ1-5; D gene: .; clone size: once; V gene: TRBV6-5
CDR3 DNA: TGTGCCAGCAGCTTCACCGGGGACGAGCAGTACTTC; CDR3 protein: CASSFTGDEQYF; J gene: TRBJ2-7; D gene: .; clone size: .; V gene: TRBV28
CDR3 DNA: TGTGCCAGCAGTTACTATGGCTCTGGGGCCAACGTCCTGACTTTC; CDR3 protein: CASSYYGSGANVLTF; J gene: TRBJ2-6; D gene: .; clone size: many; V gene: TRBV6-2/TRBV6-3
CDR3 DNA: TGCAGTGCTAGAATTTTTGCGGGAGGTTATGAGCAGTTCTTC; CDR3 protein: CSARIFAGGYEQFF; J gene: TRBJ2-1; D gene: TRBD2; clone size: .; V gene: TRBV20-1
CDR3 DNA: TGCAGCGTTGAGGGTGGTACCTACAATGAGCAGTTCTTC; CDR3 protein: CSVEGGTYNEQFF; J gene: TRBJ2-1; D gene: .; clone size: .; V gene: TRBV29-1
CDR3 DNA: TGCGCCAGCAGCCAAGATCCCCCCCCTAGCGGGGTCTCTGGGGCCAACGTCCTGACTTTC; CDR3 protein: CASSQDPPPSGVSGANVLTF; J gene: TRBJ2-6; D gene: TRBD2; clone size: .; V gene: TRBV4-1
CDR3 DNA: TGTGCCAGCAGTGAACCGGGAAGCACAGATACGCAGTATTTT; CDR3 protein: CASSEPGSTDTQYF; J gene: TRBJ2-3; D gene: .; clone size: .; V gene: TRBV25-1
CDR3 DNA: TGTGCCAGCAGGGAAGGGGGGGGCGAAAAACTGTTTTTT; CDR3 protein: CASREGGGEKLFF; J gene: TRBJ1-4; D gene: .; clone size: few; V gene: TRBV6-1
CDR3 DNA: TGTGCCAGCAGTTATGGACAGGTCTATGGAAACACCATATATTTT; CDR3 protein: CASSYGQVYGNTIYF; J gene: TRBJ1-3; D gene: TRBD1; clone size: .; V gene: TRBV28
CDR3 DNA: TGTGCCAGCAGCTTTGGACTCCACGAGCAGTACTTC; CDR3 protein: CASSFGLHEQYF; J gene: TRBJ2-7; D gene: .; clone size: .; V gene: TRBV7-6
CDR3 DNA: TGTGCCAGTAGTAAAGGGGACACCACCTACGAGCAGTACTTC; CDR3 protein: CASSKGDTTYEQYF; J gene: TRBJ2-7; D gene: .; clone size: .; V gene: TRBV19
CDR3 DNA: TGTGCCAGCAGCCCAACAGAAAATCAGCCCCAGCATTTT; CDR3 protein: CASSPTENQPQHF; J gene: TRBJ1-5; D gene: .; clone size: medium-sized; V gene: TRBV7-8
CDR3 DNA: TGTGCCAGCAGCTTTGGTACACACGGGATCGGAAGCTACACCTTC; CDR3 protein: CASSFGTHGIGSYTF; J gene: TRBJ1-2; D gene: .; clone size: .; V gene: TRBV7-2
CDR3 DNA: TGTGCCAGCAGTCACCAGCCTTCGACTAGCGGGAGGCCCGGGGTTCAGTACTTC; CDR3 protein: CASSHQPSTSGRPGVQYF; J gene: TRBJ2-4; D gene: TRBD2; clone size: .; V gene: TRBV6-2/TRBV6-3
CDR3 DNA: TGTGCCGGAGGGGAGGGAAATTCACCCCTCCACTTT; CDR3 protein: CAGGEGNSPLHF; J gene: TRBJ1-6; D gene: .; clone size: .; V gene: TRBV6-6
CDR3 DNA: TGTGCCAGCCGGGCCCCCAACCACAATGAGCAGTTCTTC; CDR3 protein: CASRAPNHNEQFF; J gene: TRBJ2-1; D gene: .; clone size: .; V gene: TRBV27
CDR3 DNA: TGTGCCAGCAGCTTAACTGGGTTGGGAACTGAAGCTTTCTTT; CDR3 protein: CASSLTGLGTEAFF; J gene: TRBJ1-1; D gene: .; clone size: .; V gene: TRBV7-3
CDR3 DNA: TGCGCCAGCAGTGAGTCGCTGCGAAACTATGGCTTTGACACCTTC; CDR3 protein: CASSESLRNYGFDTF; J gene: TRBJ1-2; D gene: .; clone size: .; V gene: TRBV10-2
CDR3 DNA: TGTGCCAGCAGCCATACAGCCACAGTCACTGAAGCTTTCTTT; CDR3 protein: CASSHTATVTEAFF; J gene: TRBJ1-1; D gene: .; clone size: many; V gene: TRBV7-2
CDR3 DNA: TGTGCCAGCAGCTTATCGGTGGCAGGCAATCAGCCCCAGCATTTT; CDR3 protein: CASSLSVAGNQPQHF; J gene: TRBJ1-5; D gene: .; clone size: many; V gene: TRBV7-2
CDR3 DNA: TGTGCCAGCACCCCGACAGGGTCGAGAAACACTGAAGCTTTCTTT; CDR3 protein: CASTPTGSRNTEAFF; J gene: TRBJ1-1; D gene: TRBD1; clone size: many; V gene: TRBV7-9
CDR3 DNA: TGTGCCAGCAGCTTAGATGGGGGAAACATTCAGTACTTC; CDR3 protein: CASSLDGGNIQYF; J gene: TRBJ2-4; D gene: .; clone size: few; V gene: TRBV7-2
CDR3 DNA: TGCAGTGCTAGAGATAGGGGCAGGGGAGTAGAGACCCAGTACTTC; CDR3 protein: CSARDRGRGVETQYF; J gene: TRBJ2-5; D gene: .; clone size: .; V gene: TRBV20-1